Listed here are 21 T cell receptor beta chains from one sample, sequenced in a study of blood T cell repertoires in COVID-19. Using immunoSEQ multiplex PCR, the repertoire was profiled, and TCRdb retains in-frame clones only, with some absent. The data show some 350,000 clones, with approximately 89% seen just once and over 4% held by the top ten. Input material: PBMCs or T cells enriched from blood (not recorded which). The receptors here all came from a woman in her twenties or thirties who had recovered from COVID-19.

This clone occurred once. This chain connects TRBV5-6 to TRBJ1-5; no firm D call. The germline gives CDR1 SGHDT, CDR2 YYEEEE. The V end was cut by 0 bases, the J end by 0 bases, with 10 bases between. This CDR3 comprises 16 residues. CDR3 coding DNA: TGTGCCAGCAGCTTGGCTTACGGGAATAGCAATCAGCCCCAGCATTTT. Its translation: CASSLAYGNSNQPQHF.

Here the CDR3 DNA reads TGTGCCAGCAGCCACCCTAGCGGGGGGAGCACAGATACGCAGTATTTT. This encodes CASSHPSGGSTDTQYF. The rearrangement links TRBV13 to TRBJ2-3; the match to TRBD2 covers 11 bases. The CDR3 is 16 amino acids. CDR1 PRHDT and CDR2 FYEKMQ come from the germline V gene (reference sequence). The J segment lost 0 bases and the V segment lost 5 bases, leaving 4 bases of the junction unmatched.

This clone was recorded a few times. This CDR3 is CASSLGSNQPQHF. DNA of the CDR3: TGTGCCAGCAGCTTGGGCAGCAATCAGCCCCAGCATTTT. The V call is TRBV11-2, the J call TRBJ1-5; D is unclear. The V end lost 3 bases, the J end lost 1 base, and 4 bases lay between the germline ends. The CDR3 totals 13 residues. The germline V gene has CDR1 SGHAT and CDR2 FQNNGV.

The rearrangement links TRBV6-5 to TRBJ2-5; D is possibly TRBD2 (5 bases). CDR1 MNHEY and CDR2 SVGAGI come from the germline V gene. V was shortened by 2 bases and J by 4 bases, with 8 bases between the two germline ends. The CDR3 loop spans 13 amino acids. This CDR3 is CASSYGRGETQYF. In DNA form, the CDR3 reads TGTGCCAGCAGTTACGGCCGGGGAGAGACCCAGTACTTC.

This sequence joins TRBV12-3 or TRBV12-4 and TRBJ2-2; no clear D. Deletions cut 0 bases from V and 7 bases from J, with 3 bases between. The CDR3 runs to 12 residues. The CDR3 DNA sequence: TGTGCCAGCAGTTTAGCCCTCGGGGAGCTGTTTTTT. As protein: CASSLALGELFF.

This clone has a single count. The chain carries TRBV18 and TRBJ1-1; D remains ambiguous. Looked up from germline, CDR1 is KGHSH and CDR2 is LQKENI. The CDR3 spans 13 residues. Trimming stripped 6 bases from V and 2 bases from J, with 10 bases between. The CDR3 here is CASSPHFNTEAFF. The DNA of the CDR3 is TGTGCCAGCTCTCCCCACTTCAACACTGAAGCTTTCTTT.

The chain uses TRBV19 and TRBJ2-1; the match to TRBD2 covers 12 bases. Germline-derived CDR1 and CDR2 are LNHDA and SQIVND (reference sequence). The CDR3 extends over 16 amino acids. V was clipped by 3 bases and J by 8 bases; unmatched bases: 8. The chain's CDR3 is CASSISSGGANDEQFF. The CDR3 DNA sequence: TGTGCCAGTAGTATTTCTAGCGGGGGGGCCAACGATGAGCAGTTCTTC.

The J gene is TRBJ2-1, the V gene TRBV5-6, with 8 positions matching TRBD2. Germline CDR1 and CDR2: SGHDT and YYEEEE. The trim removed 0 bases at V and 6 bases at J, leaving 11 bases unmatched. The CDR3 is 17 amino acids. CDR3 loop: CASSLASSGRAPNEQFF. CDR3 bases: TGTGCCAGCAGCTTGGCCTCATCCGGGAGGGCACCCAATGAGCAGTTCTTC.

The chain uses TRBV3-1 (or the pseudogene TRBV3-2) and TRBJ1-4; 10 bases are a match to TRBD1. The trim removed 4 bases at V and 8 bases at J, leaving 7 bases unmatched. Per germline, CDR1 LGHDT and CDR2 YNNKEL (reference sequence). CDR3 length: 15 residues. In DNA, the CDR3 is TGTGCCAGCAGCCTTTCCCGGACAGGGGGGGAAAAACTGTTTTTT. This gives the protein CASSLSRTGGEKLFF.

V usage is TRBV19 and J usage is TRBJ1-6, with D maybe TRBD1 (6 bases). Germline CDR1 and CDR2: LNHDA and SQIVND (reference sequence). The CDR3 spans 15 residues. V was cut by 5 bases and J by 8 bases, with 16 bases left in between. The CDR3 bases are TGTGCCAGTAGTGGGATGGGACAAGGGGATTCACCCCTCCACTTT. It is translated as CASSGMGQGDSPLHF.

This clone came up a few times. The chain recombines TRBV6-1 with TRBJ2-7, with D perhaps TRBD2 (6 bases). Trimming stripped 3 bases from V and 3 bases from J, with 12 bases between. Germline CDR1 MNHNS, CDR2 SASEGT. The CDR3 is made up of 14 amino acids. The CDR3 DNA is TGTGCCAGCAGTGATGCCGGGAGTATCTACGAGCAGTACTTC. It translates to CASSDAGSIYEQYF.

The chain couples TRBV5-4 to TRBJ2-7, with 10 bases lining up with TRBD2. Germline V gene lookup returns CDR1 SGHNT and CDR2 YYREEE (reference sequence). Losses at the gene ends were 4 bases for V and 5 bases for J; bases not matched to a gene: 6. The CDR3 extends over 14 amino acids. Here the CDR3 DNA reads TGTGCCAGCAGCCACAGCGGGGGGGCGAACGAGCAGTACTTC. Translating it yields CASSHSGGANEQYF.

This chain uses TRBV2 with TRBJ1-2, with D tentatively TRBD1 (6 bases). V lost 4 bases, J lost 4 bases, and 16 bases lay in between. This CDR3 spans 15 amino acids. Germline lookup yields CDR1 SNHLY and CDR2 FYNNEI. The CDR3 DNA sequence: TGTGCCAGCAGTGGATCGGGGGGCAGGCTCTATGGCTACACCTTC. Amino acid sequence: CASSGSGGRLYGYTF.

J is TRBJ2-1 and V is TRBV6-6; 13 bases are shared with TRBD2. The CDR3 is made up of 19 amino acids. Germline assignment: CDR1 MNHNY and CDR2 SVGAGI (reference sequence). The J segment lost 5 bases and the V segment lost 5 bases, leaving 15 bases of the junction unmatched. CDR3 sequence: CASSPGSTGTSGDHNEQFF. DNA for the CDR3: TGTGCCAGCAGTCCCGGTTCGACCGGGACTAGCGGGGATCACAATGAGCAGTTCTTC.

The rearrangement uses TRBV11-2 and TRBJ2-7, with 7 bases aligning to TRBD1. The CDR3 loop spans 13 amino acids. The ends lost 5 bases at V and 3 bases at J; junction bases unmatched: 4. Germline V gene data show CDR1 as SGHAT and CDR2 as FQNNGV. CDR3 amino acids: CASSIRQGYEQYF. The CDR3 coding sequence is TGTGCCAGCAGCATAAGACAGGGCTACGAGCAGTACTTC.

The gene calls are TRBV19 and TRBJ2-1, with D possibly matching TRBD1 (6 bases). Trimming shortened V by 5 bases and J by 8 bases, and 16 bases separated the two germline ends. The CDR3 is 14 residues long. The germline CDR1 and CDR2 sequences are LNHDA and SQIVND (reference sequence). CDR3 sequence reads: CASSPGQPLDEQFF. The CDR3 region has the DNA TGTGCCAGTAGTCCGGGACAACCTTTGGATGAGCAGTTCTTC.

The chain combines TRBV9 with TRBJ1-2, with D possibly being TRBD1 (5 bases). The germline gives CDR1 SGDLS, CDR2 YYNGEE. This CDR3 region has 14 residues. Trimming stripped 3 bases from V and 8 bases from J, with 17 bases between. DNA of the CDR3: TGTGCCAGCAGCGAAACGACAGTGGGAAGAGGCTACACCTTC. Its translation: CASSETTVGRGYTF.

This clone was seen once. The genes are TRBV25-1 and TRBJ1-6; 7 bases fit TRBD1. Per germline, CDR1 MGHDK and CDR2 SYGVNS. V lost 4 bases and J lost 12; bases outside the gene matches: 3. The CDR3 runs 12 residues. CDR3 loop: CASSGQGLPLHF. The CDR3 coding sequence is TGTGCCAGCAGTGGACAGGGCTTACCCCTCCACTTT.

The V and J genes are TRBV7-2 and TRBJ1-2; possible D gene TRBD1, 5 bases. The CDR3 length is 16 residues. Trimming removed 3 bases at V and 4 bases at J, with 18 bases between. Germline loops: CDR1 SGHTA, CDR2 FQGNSA. CDR3 sequence: CASSFPLLKDTYGYTF. The DNA of the CDR3 is TGTGCCAGCAGCTTTCCACTGCTGAAGGACACCTATGGCTACACCTTC.

This chain uses TRBV7-9 with TRBJ1-2; D may be TRBD1 (5 bases). Germline V lookup: CDR1 SEHNR, CDR2 FQNEAQ (reference sequence). Trimming pared 6 bases from V and 6 bases from J, leaving 26 bases between. This CDR3 has 17 residues. CDR3 DNA: TGTGCCAGCAGGCATGGGGCCCCGTCGAATTTAGAGCATGGCTACACCTTC. Translation: CASRHGAPSNLEHGYTF.

The chain is built from TRBV7-2 and TRBJ2-2; weak D call: TRBD2 (5 bases). Trimming pared 5 bases from V and 2 bases from J, leaving 15 bases between. Germline V CDR1 and CDR2: SGHTA, FQGNSA. This CDR3 region has 16 residues. CDR3 coding DNA: TGTGCCAGCAGCCCCCACAGCGGATCCAACACCGGGGAGCTGTTTTTT. It codes for CASSPHSGSNTGELFF.